Below, 25 T cell receptor beta chains from the same sample are listed, as sequenced in a study of T cell responses to AZD1222 COVID-19 vaccine (dated by TCRdb to the early 2020s). The time point label, read with the paper, signifies: about 28 days (+/-7) after the second vaccine dose. Library preparation used the immunoSEQ multiplex PCR assay. As stored in TCRdb, this immuneACCESS dataset retains in-frame rearrangements with V and J assigned. A fraction of the clones does not appear; measured against another copy, unresolved V genes explain less than half of the discrepancy, and the remainder lacks a known reason. Recorded for this sample are some 98,000 clones; approximately 88% of them occurred a single time. The top ten clonotypes cover 13% to 15% of the sample. Source: peripheral blood, taken 28 days after the second AZD1222 dose. All receptors derive from an adult who received the AZD1222 COVID-19 vaccine.

The rearrangement links TRBV5-1 to TRBJ1-4, with D maybe TRBD1 (6 bases). Per germline, CDR1 SGHRS and CDR2 YFSETQ. This CDR3 contains 16 residues. Trimming stripped 3 bases from V and 7 bases from J, with 19 bases between. The CDR3, as DNA: TGCGCCAGCAGCTCGGGAATCGACAGGTTAATTGAAAAACTGTTTTTT. Translated, it gives CASSSGIDRLIEKLFF. Variable domain in full (rest from reference TRBV5-1 and TRBJ1-4): KAGVTQTPRYLIKTRGQQVTLSCSPISGHRSVSWYQQTPGQGLQFLFEYFSETQRNKGNFPGRFSGRQFSNSRSEMNVSTLELGDSALYLCASSSGIDRLIEKLFFGSGTQLSVL.

J is TRBJ1-5 and V is TRBV9, with 7 bases matching TRBD1. With V trimmed by 0 bases and J by 3 bases, 3 bases remained unmatched. CDR3 length equals 15 residues. The germline CDR1 and CDR2 sequences are SGDLS and YYNGEE. The CDR3 coding sequence is TGTGCCAGCAGCGTAGGGGACAGTTACAATCAGCCCCAGCATTTT. Protein product: CASSVGDSYNQPQHF.

The V call is TRBV18, the J call TRBJ2-3; D uncertain. CDR1 KGHSH and CDR2 LQKENI come from the germline V gene. V lost 2 bases and J 3 bases, leaving 15 bases between the germline ends. The CDR3 extends over 16 amino acids. CDR3 amino acids: CASSPGAAALTDTQYF. The CDR3 bases are TGTGCCAGCTCACCAGGTGCGGCAGCCTTGACAGATACGCAGTATTTT. The full variable domain, its missing parts supplied by reference TRBV18 and TRBJ2-3, is NAGVMQNPRHLVRRRGQEARLRCSPMKGHSHVYWYRQLPEEGLKFMVYLQKENIIDESGMPKERFSAEFPKEGPSILRIQQVVRGDSAAYFCASSPGAAALTDTQYFGPGTRLTVL.

The chain carries TRBV5-4 and TRBJ2-3; TRBD2 aligns across 7 bases. This CDR3 region has 16 residues. With 4 bases clipped from V and 5 bases from J, the junction kept 13 bases outside the gene matches. CDR1 and CDR2 (germline): SGHNT, YYREEE (reference sequence). CDR3 sequence (DNA): TGTGCCAGCAGCGTACCTAGCGGACTAGATGGAGATACGCAGTATTTT. Protein: CASSVPSGLDGDTQYF.

V and J are TRBV15 and TRBJ1-6; 7 bases line up with TRBD1. Losses at the gene ends were 3 bases for V and 10 bases for J; bases not matched to a gene: 9. The CDR3 sequence is 15 residues long. Germline-derived CDR1 and CDR2 are LNHNV and YYDKDF (reference sequence). The CDR3, as DNA: TGTGCCACCAGCAGTTTGCAGGGGGGTGGCTCACCCCTCCACTTT. Its translation: CATSSLQGGGSPLHF.

This sequence joins TRBV5-4 and TRBJ1-2; 10 bases fit TRBD1. V was pared by 1 base and J by 8 bases, with 8 bases of the junction left unmatched. CDR1 and CDR2 from the germline V gene are SGHNT and YYREEE (reference sequence). The length of the CDR3 is 15 residues. This CDR3 reads CASSLYGTGVHGYTF. CDR3 in DNA: TGTGCCAGCAGCTTGTATGGGACAGGGGTCCACGGCTACACCTTC.

V usage is TRBV6-5 and J usage is TRBJ2-7, with a possible D match to TRBD2 (5 bases). This CDR3 is 15 amino acids long. V was cut by 5 bases and J by 0 bases, with 14 bases left in between. Germline CDR1 reads MNHEY; CDR2 reads SVGAGI. CDR3 residues: CASSSRTGSSYEQYF. The CDR3 coding sequence is TGTGCCAGCAGTAGCCGGACGGGGAGCTCCTACGAGCAGTACTTC.

This chain connects TRBV6-5 to TRBJ1-5, with D possibly being TRBD1 (5 bases). V lost 6 bases and J 2 bases, leaving 14 bases between the germline ends. Germline V gene data show CDR1 as MNHEY and CDR2 as SVGAGI. This CDR3 comprises 15 residues. The chain's CDR3 is CASRGEDGGNQPQHF. The CDR3 DNA sequence: TGTGCCAGCAGGGGGGAGGACGGGGGCAATCAGCCCCAGCATTTT.

The chain is built from TRBV10-3 and TRBJ1-5, with D tentatively TRBD1 (5 bases). The CDR3 contains 14 residues. Trimming took off 3 bases at V and 7 bases at J, with 13 bases between the two ends. CDR1 ENHRY and CDR2 SYGVKD come from the germline V gene. Written as DNA, the CDR3 is TGTGCCATCAGTGAAAGCGGGAGGGACCAGCCCCAGCATTTT. Protein product: CAISESGRDQPQHF.

This chain joins TRBV15 and TRBJ2-7; TRBD1 might be the D (7 bases). Germline V gene data show CDR1 as LNHNV and CDR2 as YYDKDF (reference sequence). This CDR3 is built from 15 residues. Trimming left V 1 base short and J 5 bases short, with 15 bases between. The CDR3 protein is CATSRGDAGGNEQYF. The CDR3 DNA is TGTGCCACCAGCAGAGGTGATGCAGGGGGGAACGAGCAGTACTTC.

The genes are TRBV27 and TRBJ2-7, with 7 positions matching TRBD1. The CDR3 has 14 residues. The germline CDR1 and CDR2 sequences are MNHEY and SMNVEV (reference sequence). V lost 4 bases and J lost 6; bases outside the gene matches: 9. Here the CDR3 reads CASSSSGTALEQYF. CDR3 bases: TGTGCCAGCAGTTCCTCCGGGACAGCTCTCGAGCAGTACTTC.

The chain links TRBV10-3 to TRBJ2-7, with D unresolved. This CDR3 spans 11 amino acids. V was trimmed by 3 bases and J by 5 bases, leaving 5 bases between them. CDR1 and CDR2 from the germline V gene are ENHRY and SYGVKD. The CDR3 coding sequence is TGTGCCATCAGTGAACGGAACGAGCAGTACTTC. It codes for CAISERNEQYF.

The chain joins TRBV3-1 (or the pseudogene TRBV3-2) to TRBJ1-1, with D unresolved. V lost 1 base and J lost 3, with 3 bases in between. CDR3 length: 12 amino acids. CDR1 is LGHDT and CDR2 is YNNKEL in the germline V gene (reference sequence). CDR3 nucleotides: TGTGCCAGCAGCCAAGTAGACACTGAAGCTTTCTTT. Amino acid sequence: CASSQVDTEAFF.

This chain links TRBV5-4 with TRBJ2-2; D is undetermined. V was shortened by 0 bases and J by 1 base, with 7 bases between the two germline ends. The CDR3 extends over 15 amino acids. CDR1 is SGHNT and CDR2 is YYREEE in the germline V gene (reference sequence). CDR3 sequence (DNA): TGTGCCAGCAGCTTGGGGCTAGGGAACACCGGGGAGCTGTTTTTT. Translation: CASSLGLGNTGELFF.

The V gene is TRBV6-5, the J gene TRBJ2-1; maybe TRBD1 (5 bases). The V end lost 4 bases, the J end lost 7 bases, and 17 bases lay between the germline ends. The CDR3 runs to 15 residues. CDR1 is MNHEY, CDR2 SVGAGI, per germline. CDR3 sequence: CASSSPGRAANEQFF. CDR3 DNA sequence: TGTGCCAGCAGTTCCCCGGGCAGGGCGGCGAATGAGCAGTTCTTC.

The chain links TRBV10-2 to TRBJ2-7; 13 bases are shared with TRBD2. V dropped 7 bases and J dropped 5; count of bases not matched to a gene: 5. The germline V gene encodes CDR1 WSHSY and CDR2 SAAADI. The CDR3 loop spans 14 amino acids. The CDR3 reads CASKGTSGNHEQYF. CDR3 nucleotides: TGCGCCAGCAAGGGGACTAGCGGGAACCACGAGCAGTACTTC.

V usage is TRBV6-1 and J usage is TRBJ1-2; D not resolved. V lost 2 bases and J lost 6, with 19 bases in between. CDR1 and CDR2 (germline): MNHNS, SASEGT. This CDR3 has 16 amino acids. The CDR3 nucleotides are TGTGCCAGCAGTGAAAATATTGCAGGTCCAATGGATGGCTACACCTTC. As protein: CASSENIAGPMDGYTF.

The V call is TRBV19, the J call TRBJ2-1; 9 bases agree with TRBD2. The germline gives CDR1 LNHDA, CDR2 SQIVND (reference sequence). J was trimmed by 8 bases and V by 5 bases; bases with no gene match: 4. There are 13 residues in the CDR3. In DNA form, the CDR3 reads TGTGCCAGTAGTGATAGCGGGAGATATGAGCAGTTCTTC. Amino acid sequence: CASSDSGRYEQFF.

The rearrangement uses TRBV3-1 (or the pseudogene TRBV3-2) and TRBJ2-5, with 7 nucleotides matching TRBD1. Germline V gene data show CDR1 as LGHDT and CDR2 as YNNKEL (reference sequence). The CDR3 extends over 16 amino acids. V was pared by 3 bases and J by 2 bases, with 9 bases of the junction left unmatched. CDR3 in amino acids: CASSQNRGGVQETQYF. CDR3 nucleotide sequence: TGTGCCAGCAGCCAGAACAGGGGTGGAGTGCAAGAGACCCAGTACTTC.

The chain carries TRBV7-9 and TRBJ1-2; D remains ambiguous. Per germline, CDR1 SEHNR and CDR2 FQNEAQ (reference sequence). Trimming left V 2 bases short and J 5 bases short, with 9 bases between. This CDR3 comprises 13 residues. The CDR3 sequence: CASSLRTDYGYTF. The CDR3 coding sequence is TGTGCCAGCAGCTTAAGGACGGATTATGGCTACACCTTC.

This chain uses TRBV5-1 with TRBJ2-7; tentative D call: TRBD1 (5 bases). This CDR3 has 13 amino acids. Germline-derived CDR1 and CDR2 are SGHRS and YFSETQ. The V and J ends lost 6 bases and 11 bases respectively, with 21 bases between them. CDR3 region: CASNSQGQIRKYF. DNA of the CDR3: TGCGCCAGCAACTCGCAGGGTCAAATCCGGAAGTACTTC.

This chain links TRBV27 with TRBJ2-1; 7 nucleotides match TRBD2. The V and J ends lost 4 bases and 8 bases, in that order; junction bases with no gene match: 8. Germline V gives CDR1 MNHEY, CDR2 SMNVEV (reference sequence). This CDR3 has 14 residues. The CDR3 loop reads CASSSGPGRDEQFF. The CDR3 DNA reads as TGTGCCAGCAGTTCCGGGCCAGGGAGGGATGAGCAGTTCTTC.

The chain couples TRBV10-3 to TRBJ1-1; 7 bases line up with TRBD1. J lost 0 bases, V lost 5 bases, and 3 bases had no gene match. In germline, CDR1 is ENHRY, CDR2 SYGVKD. The length of the CDR3 is 14 residues. The CDR3 sequence is CAISSGQLNTEAFF. The CDR3 DNA follows: TGTGCCATCAGTTCGGGACAGCTGAACACTGAAGCTTTCTTT.

The J gene is TRBJ2-1, the V gene TRBV5-1, with 11 bases lining up with TRBD2. CDR3 length equals 15 residues. CDR1 is SGHRS, CDR2 YFSETQ, per germline. V lost 0 bases and J lost 8; bases outside the gene matches: 4. The CDR3 region has the DNA TGCGCCAGCAGCTTGGATAGCGGGGGGGCCTATGAGCAGTTCTTC. Its protein product is CASSLDSGGAYEQFF.

Turning to this clone: Additional DNA sequences in this sample encode the identical CDR3. The V and J genes are TRBV7-2 and TRBJ2-7; TRBD2 is a possible D gene (5 bases). Trimming took off 3 bases at V and 7 bases at J, with 7 bases between the two ends. The CDR3 loop spans 11 amino acids. Germline-derived CDR1 and CDR2 are SGHTA and FQGNSA. This CDR3 reads CASSLWEEQYF. In nucleotides, the CDR3 is TGTGCCAGCAGCTTGTGGGAGGAGCAGTACTTC.